Reported below is one T cell receptor beta chain. Its antigen remains unidentified. The CDR3 has 15 residues. V was clipped by 6 bases and J by 1 base; unmatched bases: 5. CDR1 and CDR2 (germline): SGHNT, YENEEA. TCRdb ran MiXCR on the reads and lists one entry per CDR3 protein. The sample carries fewer than 75,000 distinct CDR3 sequences, approximately 47% recorded once. The data originate from a study of type 1 regulatory T cells. Study-level background: This in vitro CD4 product, T-allo10, is enriched for Tr1 cells and alloantigen-specific.

The study, taken as a whole, reports: Compared with non-Tr1 cells, Tr1 cells showed a narrower TCR repertoire.

Sequencing was done on a sample of cultured non-Tr1 T cells, either the whole culture or a sorted T cell fraction (not recorded which). V is TRBV11-3 and J is TRBJ2-4; 8 bases map to TRBD2. This receptor was identified in a human donor in good health. The CDR3 bases are TGTGCCAGCAGTCTACGGGGGGGGGCCAAAAACATTCAGTACTTC. Translated, it gives CASSLRGGAKNIQYF.